This T cell receptor (beta chain) was obtained from a study of T cells after yellow fever vaccination. The study, taken as a whole, reports: Relatively few clonotypes were ones that appeared in both CD4 and CD8 compartments. The study re-detected most primary-vaccination clones after the booster (approximately 97% CD4, roughly 90% CD8). FACS-sorted repertoires might harbor abundant contaminating clonotypes from the bulk population.

This clonotype was counted at least ten times. The target antigen is unknown. The junction had 8 bases not matched to a gene; V was cut back by 5 bases and J by 0 bases. CDR3 length: 16 residues. Germline V lookup: CDR1 SGHTA, CDR2 FQGTGA. TCRdb ran MiXCR on the 5' RACE reads and lists one entry per CDR3 protein. The profile shows a few hundred thousand distinct CDR3 sequences, approximately 3% of them singletons. This TCR came from a man between 18 and 29 years old who received the YFV17D yellow fever vaccine. This specimen consisted of CD4+ T cells sorted from PBMCs, obtained 10 days after the yellow fever booster vaccination. The chain is built from TRBV7-3 and TRBJ2-5; 8 bases are a match to TRBD2. CDR3 in DNA: TGTGCCAGCAGCCCGCAAGCGGGGGCGAACCAAGAGACCCAGTACTTC. Its translation: CASSPQAGANQETQYF. Filled out from reference TRBV7-3 and TRBJ2-5, the complete variable domain reads GAGVSQTPSNKVTEKGKYVELRCDPISGHTALYWYRQSLGQGPEFLIYFQGTGAADDSGLPNDRFFAVRPEGSVSTLKIQRTERGDSAVYLCASSPQAGANQETQYFGPGTRLLVL.